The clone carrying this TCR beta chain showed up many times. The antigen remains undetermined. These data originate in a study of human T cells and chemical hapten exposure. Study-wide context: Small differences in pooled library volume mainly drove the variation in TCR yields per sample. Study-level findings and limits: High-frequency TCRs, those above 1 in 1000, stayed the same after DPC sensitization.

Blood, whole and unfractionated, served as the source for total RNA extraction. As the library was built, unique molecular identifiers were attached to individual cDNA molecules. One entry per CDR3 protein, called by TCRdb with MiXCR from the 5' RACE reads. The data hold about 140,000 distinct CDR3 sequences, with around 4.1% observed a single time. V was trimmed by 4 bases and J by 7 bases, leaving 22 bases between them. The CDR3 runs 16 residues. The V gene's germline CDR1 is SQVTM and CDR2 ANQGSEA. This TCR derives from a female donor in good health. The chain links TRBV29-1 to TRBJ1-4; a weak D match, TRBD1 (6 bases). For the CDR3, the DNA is TGCAGCGTTGGATGGGAGGGGGGCGCTTCCAGTGAAAAACTGTTTTTT. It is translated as CSVGWEGGASSEKLFF.